The 5 T cell receptor beta chains below were found in one sample sequenced in a study of blood T cell repertoires in COVID-19. Repertoires were generated with immunoSEQ multiplex PCR, while TCRdb's copy carries only in-frame clones and drops some. The repertoire holds 57,000 or so clones, around 76% seen once, with approximately 24% in the top ten. Sequencing was carried out using peripheral blood. The origin of the receptors is a man aged 45 to 65 with active or convalescent COVID-19.

V gene TRBV7-2 combines with J gene TRBJ2-7; D is unclear. Per germline, CDR1 SGHTA and CDR2 FQGNSA. V lost 1 base and J lost 0, with 7 bases in between. The CDR3 length is 14 residues. The CDR3 DNA reads as TGTGCCAGCAGCTTAGAGTACAGCTCCTACGAGCAGTACTTC. Its protein product is CASSLEYSSYEQYF.

This clone showed up just a few times. This chain uses TRBV28 with TRBJ2-7, with a possible D match to TRBD2 (6 bases). Trimming removed 4 bases from V and 9 bases from J, with 13 bases in between. The CDR3 has 12 amino acids. Germline lookup yields CDR1 MDHEN and CDR2 SYDVKM. Here the CDR3 reads CASSSPGLRQYF. CDR3 sequence (DNA): TGTGCCAGCAGTTCCCCGGGACTCCGGCAGTACTTC.

The chain joins TRBV12-5 to TRBJ1-5; the D gene is possibly TRBD1 (6 bases). The CDR3 covers 12 residues. Germline V gene data show CDR1 as LGHNT and CDR2 as FRNRAP. V was clipped by 6 bases and J by 6 bases, with 9 bases between them. CDR3 amino acids: CASGTGAQPQHF. As DNA, the CDR3 is TGTGCTAGTGGGACAGGTGCTCAGCCCCAGCATTTT.

The genes are TRBV19 and TRBJ1-4; D is ambiguous. This CDR3 spans 16 amino acids. V was shortened by 1 base and J by 7 bases, with 16 bases between the two germline ends. Germline V gives CDR1 LNHDA, CDR2 SQIVND (reference sequence). The CDR3 sequence: CASSIGATLTAEKLFF. The CDR3 DNA follows: TGTGCCAGTAGTATAGGGGCGACATTGACGGCTGAAAAACTGTTTTTT.

The rearrangement joins TRBV28 to TRBJ2-7, with TRBD2 identical over 8 bases. The CDR3 sequence is 14 residues long. V was pared by 4 bases and J by 7 bases, with 9 bases of the junction left unmatched. CDR1 MDHEN and CDR2 SYDVKM come from the germline V gene. CDR3 sequence reads: CASSSGGRLLEQYF. The CDR3 DNA sequence: TGTGCCAGCAGTTCCGGCGGGAGGTTGTTAGAGCAGTACTTC.